The 24 T cell receptor beta chains below come from one sample, sequenced in a study of blood T cell repertoires in COVID-19. Measured with immunoSEQ multiplex PCR; TCRdb has only the in-frame clones, and not every one. The sample contains around 130,000 clones, roughly 90% of which appear only once. The material sequenced was peripheral blood. The receptors were sampled from a man between 65 and 80 years old with active COVID-19.

The CDR3: CASSFQGAVGYGYTF. CDR3 bases: TGTGCCAGCAGTTTTCAGGGGGCAGTAGGCTATGGCTACACCTTC. The rearrangement uses TRBV28 and TRBJ1-2; 8 bases are a match to TRBD1. Looked up from germline, CDR1 is MDHEN and CDR2 is SYDVKM. The CDR3 loop spans 15 amino acids. V lost 3 bases and J lost 4; bases outside the gene matches: 7.

This clone was found a few times. The rearrangement uses TRBV5-8 and TRBJ1-5; D remains ambiguous. With 0 bases removed from V and 5 bases from J, the gap between germline ends came to 12 bases. The CDR3 spans 15 residues. Per germline, CDR1 SGHTS and CDR2 YDEGEE. The CDR3 region is CASSLGTGSYQPQHF. In nucleotides, the CDR3 is TGTGCCAGCAGCTTGGGGACTGGGTCATATCAGCCCCAGCATTTT.

The chain employs TRBV27 and TRBJ2-7, with TRBD1 matching 8 bases. Germline loops: CDR1 MNHEY, CDR2 SMNVEV (reference sequence). This CDR3 is 15 amino acids long. The trim removed 5 bases at V and 0 bases at J, leaving 6 bases unmatched. CDR3 sequence: CASSPRTGNSYEQYF. CDR3 sequence (DNA): TGTGCCAGCAGTCCGCGGACAGGGAACTCCTACGAGCAGTACTTC.

This sequence joins TRBV3-1 (or the pseudogene TRBV3-2) and TRBJ1-6; a weak D match, TRBD1 (6 bases). CDR3 length: 16 residues. Trimming shortened V by 0 bases and J by 7 bases, and 13 bases separated the two germline ends. In germline, CDR1 is LGHDT, CDR2 YNNKEL (reference sequence). The chain's CDR3 is CASSQEGGGSNSPLHF. Written as DNA, the CDR3 is TGTGCCAGCAGCCAAGAGGGAGGGGGTAGCAATTCACCCCTCCACTTT.

The gene calls are TRBV11-1 and TRBJ2-3, with 9 bases aligning to TRBD1. The CDR3 length is 15 residues. The germline CDR1 and CDR2 sequences are SGHAT and FQDESV (reference sequence). The V gene end was trimmed by 5 bases and the J gene end by 6 bases; junction bases not matched to a gene: 9. CDR3 sequence: CASSAGQGWYDTQYF. DNA for the CDR3: TGTGCCAGCAGCGCGGGACAGGGCTGGTACGATACGCAGTATTTT.

The chain employs TRBV13 and TRBJ2-7; D might be TRBD2 (5 bases). This CDR3 has 13 amino acids. The germline V gene encodes CDR1 PRHDT and CDR2 FYEKMQ (reference sequence). Trimming took 4 bases from V and 2 from J, leaving 9 bases between them. CDR3 residues: CASSYLAAYEQYF. The DNA for the CDR3 is TGTGCCAGCAGCTACCTAGCTGCCTACGAGCAGTACTTC. The variable domain in full, with the rest retrieved from reference TRBV13 and TRBJ2-7, is AAGVIQSPRHLIKEKRETATLKCYPIPRHDTVYWYQQGPGQDPQFLISFYEKMQSDKGSIPDRFSAQQFSDYHSELNMSSLELGDSALYFCASSYLAAYEQYFGPGTRLTVT.

CDR3 nucleotides: TGTGCCAGCAGTGGAGGGACAGGGGGTAGCAATCAGCCCCAGCATTTT. It specifies CASSGGTGGSNQPQHF. The genes are TRBV6-1 and TRBJ1-5; 11 positions agree with TRBD1. The CDR3 spans 16 residues. The trim removed 4 bases at V and 0 bases at J, leaving 2 bases unmatched. CDR1 and CDR2 (germline): MNHNS, SASEGT.

The chain employs TRBV9 and TRBJ2-7; D perhaps matches TRBD1 (6 bases). This CDR3 is built from 13 residues. V was shortened by 4 bases and J by 6 bases, with 14 bases between the two germline ends. Per the germline V gene, CDR1 is SGDLS and CDR2 is YYNGEE. CDR3 DNA: TGTGCCAGCAGCACAGACAGGTTTGGCGAGCAGTACTTC. It codes for CASSTDRFGEQYF.

This clone appeared a few times. The chain recombines TRBV2 with TRBJ2-2, with D perhaps TRBD2 (6 bases). Germline assignment: CDR1 SNHLY and CDR2 FYNNEI. The CDR3 consists of 14 residues. Between the trimmed V and J ends, which lost 5 bases and 4 bases, there was a span of 11 bases. The CDR3 loop is CASSLLATTGELFF. Here the CDR3 DNA reads TGTGCCAGCAGTTTACTAGCAACCACCGGGGAGCTGTTTTTT.

This chain joins TRBV28 and TRBJ2-3; TRBD1 aligns across 7 bases. This CDR3 has 13 amino acids. Trimming cost V 9 bases and J 2 bases; bases outside gene matches: 5. Per the germline V gene, CDR1 is MDHEN and CDR2 is SYDVKM. The CDR3 sequence: CASRTGHTDTQYF. Here the CDR3 DNA reads TGTGCCAGTCGGACAGGACACACAGATACGCAGTATTTT.

The CDR3, as DNA: TGTGCCAGCACAGGATCTGGGGCCAACGTCCTGACTTTC. This codes for CASTGSGANVLTF. V gene TRBV2 combines with J gene TRBJ2-6; D ambiguous. Trimming shortened V by 7 bases and J by 1 base, and 5 bases separated the two germline ends. The CDR3 length is 13 residues. Germline loops: CDR1 SNHLY, CDR2 FYNNEI.

V is TRBV7-2 and J is TRBJ1-2; 7 bases match TRBD1. Germline values: CDR1 SGHTA, CDR2 FQGNSA. Trimming took 2 bases from V and 6 from J; bases not matched to a gene: 3. This CDR3 contains 13 residues. The CDR3 DNA reads as TGTGCCAGCAGCTTAACTACAGGGGATGGCTACACCTTC. This sequence encodes CASSLTTGDGYTF. The whole variable domain, filled in from reference TRBV7-2 and TRBJ1-2, reads GAGVSQSPSNKVTEKGKDVELRCDPISGHTALYWYRQSLGQGLEFLIYFQGNSAPDKSGLPSDRFSAERTGGSVSTLTIQRTQQEDSAVYLCASSLTTGDGYTFGSGTRLTVV.

The chain joins TRBV3-1 (or the pseudogene TRBV3-2) to TRBJ1-2; D may be TRBD1 (6 bases). V was cut by 6 bases and J by 8 bases, with 16 bases left in between. Germline V gives CDR1 LGHDT, CDR2 YNNKEL (reference sequence). This CDR3 contains 13 residues. The CDR3 DNA reads TGTGCCAGCAGTAGACAGGAAAGAGGCGGCTACACCTTC. Protein: CASSRQERGGYTF.

The chain joins TRBV7-9 to TRBJ1-5; 7 bases fit TRBD1. V shed 8 bases, J shed 3 bases, and the junction held 13 bases outside the gene matches. The germline V gene has CDR1 SEHNR and CDR2 FQNEAQ (reference sequence). This CDR3 spans 16 amino acids. The CDR3 region has the DNA TGTGCCAGCTCGATTTTTTCAGGGGGTCACAATCAGCCCCAGCATTTT. It encodes CASSIFSGGHNQPQHF.

This clone was observed a few times. V and J are TRBV14 and TRBJ2-7, with TRBD2 as a possible D gene (6 bases). The V gene's germline CDR1 is SGHDN and CDR2 FVKESK. This CDR3 spans 12 amino acids. The ends were cut back, 4 bases at V and 9 bases at J, with 13 bases in the middle. The CDR3 region is CASSPGVGLQYF. CDR3 sequence (DNA): TGTGCCAGCAGCCCTGGGGTGGGACTGCAGTACTTC. Combining the CDR3 with reference TRBV14 and TRBJ2-7 gives the whole variable domain EAGVTQFPSHSVIEKGQTVTLRCDPISGHDNLYWYRRVMGKEIKFLLHFVKESKQDESGMPNNRFLAERTGGTYSTLKVQPAELEDSGVYFCASSPGVGLQYFGPGTRLTVT.

The chain has TRBV7-2 and TRBJ2-5, with D maybe TRBD2 (6 bases). The V end lost 5 bases, the J end lost 5 bases, and 18 bases lay between the germline ends. CDR1 is SGHTA and CDR2 is FQGNSA in the germline V gene. The CDR3 runs to 15 residues. The CDR3 here is CASSPGTFLRETQYF. The CDR3 coding sequence is TGTGCCAGCAGCCCCGGGACTTTTCTGCGGGAGACCCAGTACTTC.

The V and J genes are TRBV5-1 and TRBJ2-5, with D unresolved. This CDR3 contains 14 residues. Germline CDR1 and CDR2: SGHRS and YFSETQ. Trimming removed 4 bases from V and 2 bases from J, with 12 bases in between. This CDR3 is CASSPGMVQETQYF. The CDR3 DNA sequence: TGCGCCAGCAGCCCAGGTATGGTTCAAGAGACCCAGTACTTC.

The chain combines TRBV6-5 with TRBJ2-7, with 10 bases identical to TRBD1. CDR1 and CDR2 (germline): MNHEY, SVGAGI. This CDR3 contains 14 residues. The junction had 7 bases not matched to a gene; V was cut back by 4 bases and J by 7 bases. In DNA, the CDR3 is TGTGCCAGCAGTTCCGGGACAGGGGAAAGGGAGCAGTACTTC. Translating it yields CASSSGTGEREQYF.

The chain joins TRBV7-8 to TRBJ2-1, with D tentatively TRBD2 (5 bases). V was shortened by 5 bases and J by 2 bases, with 10 bases between the two germline ends. The CDR3 extends over 14 amino acids. The V gene's germline CDR1 is SGHVS and CDR2 FQNEAQ. The CDR3 DNA follows: TGTGCCAGCAGCCGGACTCTCACCTACAATGAGCAGTTCTTC. It translates to CASSRTLTYNEQFF.

The gene calls are TRBV10-3 and TRBJ2-7; 8 nucleotides align to TRBD1. With V trimmed by 7 bases and J by 2 bases, 7 bases remained unmatched. The germline CDR1 and CDR2 sequences are ENHRY and SYGVKD. This CDR3 is built from 14 residues. The CDR3 loop reads CAITPVTGAYEQYF. The CDR3 region has the DNA TGTGCCATCACCCCCGTGACAGGGGCCTACGAGCAGTACTTC.

The chain joins TRBV1 to TRBJ2-1; the listed D gene, TRBD2, was not tested against the DNA. TRBV1 is shown as a pseudogene. The CDR3 consists of 13 residues. In nucleotides, the CDR3 is TGCACCAGCAGATCGGGAATTTTCAATGAGCAGTTCTTC. It yields the protein CTSRSGIFNEQFF.

The chain joins TRBV4-3 to TRBJ2-1, with D unclear. Germline CDR1 reads LGHNA; CDR2 reads YSLEER. V was pared by 4 bases and J by 4 bases, with 8 bases between. The CDR3 is made up of 13 amino acids. The CDR3 nucleotides are TGCGCCAGCAGCCGCGGCCCTTACAATGAGCAGTTCTTC. This gives the protein CASSRGPYNEQFF.

The chain combines TRBV2 with TRBJ1-5; 10 bases agree with TRBD1. J gave up 16 bases and V 4 bases, and 10 bases lay outside the gene matches. This CDR3 has 13 residues. CDR1 is SNHLY, CDR2 FYNNEI, per germline. The CDR3 coding sequence is TGTGCCAGCAGTGGGGGCCAGGGGGACAGGGGACATTTT. It codes for CASSGGQGDRGHF.

This chain connects TRBV2 to TRBJ2-6; D unclear. The CDR3 extends over 15 amino acids. Germline V gene lookup returns CDR1 SNHLY and CDR2 FYNNEI. V shed 5 bases and J shed 0 bases, with 8 bases lying between them. The DNA for the CDR3 is TGTGCCAGCAGTCTCAGCGACTCTGGGGCCAACGTCCTGACTTTC. Protein: CASSLSDSGANVLTF.